This T cell receptor (beta chain) emerged from a study of post-analysis software for immune sequencing data. The wider study: As for disease course, relapsing-remitting, secondary progressive and progressive-relapsing multiple sclerosis were all included. General study points: Five TRBV segments were significantly more frequent in patients than in controls. TRBV5-6, TRBV5-1 and TRBV20-1 were among these segments.

Researchers reported that TCR beta cDNA libraries carried unique molecular identifiers. TCRdb reprocessed the PCR reads with MiXCR, giving one entry per CDR3 protein. The sample lists about 430,000 distinct CDR3 sequences, approximately 38% occurring once. The CDR3 sequence is 12 residues long. The germline CDR1 and CDR2 sequences are KGHDR and SFDVKD. Trimming pared 5 bases from V and 6 bases from J, leaving 6 bases between. Points on this clonotype: Its antigen is not known.

Input material: blood. The chain links TRBV24-1 to TRBJ2-2, with a weak D call TRBD2 (6 bases). This TCR was recovered from a girl aged 2-10 years with multiple sclerosis. The CDR3 is CATSAGAGELFF. As DNA, the CDR3 is TGTGCCACCAGTGCGGGGGCCGGGGAGCTGTTTTTT.